This T cell receptor (beta chain) was sequenced during a study of blood T cell repertoires in COVID-19. For the study at large: Researchers got acute and convalescent COVID-19 samples from the United States, Italy and Spain.

The germline V and J ends were trimmed by 5 bases and 9 bases, with 19 bases remaining between them. This CDR3 region has 14 residues. Germline CDR1 reads SGHTA; CDR2 reads FQGNSA. Original handling: By means of reference gene primer amplification, nucleated cell counts were estimated. Sequenced by immunoSEQ multiplex PCR; TCRdb stores in-frame clones only, minus some. V and J calls and clone size come straight from that table; D and trimming were deduced from the DNA. This sample has fewer than 85,000 clones, with about 74% found just once. The source of this sequence is a human donor with acute or convalescent COVID-19. The donor label of this sample is uncertain. J is TRBJ1-2 and V is TRBV7-2; the D is unclear. Input material: peripheral blood. CDR3 loop: CASSPLWQPGSYTF. CDR3 in DNA: TGTGCCAGCAGCCCCCTCTGGCAGCCGGGTAGCTACACCTTC.